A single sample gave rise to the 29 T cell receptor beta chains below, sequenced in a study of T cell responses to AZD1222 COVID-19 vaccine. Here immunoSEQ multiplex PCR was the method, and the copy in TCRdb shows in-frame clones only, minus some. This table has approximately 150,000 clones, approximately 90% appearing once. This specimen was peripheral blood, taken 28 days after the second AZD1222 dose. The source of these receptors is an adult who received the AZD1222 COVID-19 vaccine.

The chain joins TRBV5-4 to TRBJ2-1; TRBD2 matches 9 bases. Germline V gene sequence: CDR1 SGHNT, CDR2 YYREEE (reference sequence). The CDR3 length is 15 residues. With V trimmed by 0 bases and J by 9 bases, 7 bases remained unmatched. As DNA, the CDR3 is TGTGCCAGCAGCTTGGGGGCGCGGGGGGGCGCTGAGCAGTTCTTC. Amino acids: CASSLGARGGAEQFF.

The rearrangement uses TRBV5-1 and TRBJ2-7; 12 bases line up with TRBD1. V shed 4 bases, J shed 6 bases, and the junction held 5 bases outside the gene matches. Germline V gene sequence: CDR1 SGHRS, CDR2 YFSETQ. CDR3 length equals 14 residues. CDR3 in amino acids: CASSGGTGGFEQYF. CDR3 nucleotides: TGCGCCAGCAGCGGCGGGACAGGGGGCTTCGAGCAGTACTTC.

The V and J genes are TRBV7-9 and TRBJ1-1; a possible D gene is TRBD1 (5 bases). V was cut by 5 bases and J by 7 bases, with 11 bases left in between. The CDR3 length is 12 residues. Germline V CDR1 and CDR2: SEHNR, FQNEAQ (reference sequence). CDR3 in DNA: TGTGCCAGCAGCCCCCTGCAGGGTGAAGCTTTCTTT. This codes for CASSPLQGEAFF.

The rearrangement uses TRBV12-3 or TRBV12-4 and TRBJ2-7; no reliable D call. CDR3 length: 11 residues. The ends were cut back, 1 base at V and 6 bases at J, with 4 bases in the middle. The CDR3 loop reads CASSLDSEQYF. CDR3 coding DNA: TGTGCCAGCAGTTTAGACAGCGAGCAGTACTTC.

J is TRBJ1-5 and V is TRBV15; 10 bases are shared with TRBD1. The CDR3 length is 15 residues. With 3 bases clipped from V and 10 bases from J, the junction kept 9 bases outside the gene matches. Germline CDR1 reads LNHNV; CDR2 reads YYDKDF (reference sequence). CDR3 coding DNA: TGTGCCACCAGCAGTGGAGGGACAGGGGTCGGCCCCCAGCATTTT. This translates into CATSSGGTGVGPQHF.

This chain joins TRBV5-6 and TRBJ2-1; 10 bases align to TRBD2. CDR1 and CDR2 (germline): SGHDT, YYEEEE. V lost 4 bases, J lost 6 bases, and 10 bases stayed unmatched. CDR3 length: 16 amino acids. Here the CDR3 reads CASSAHPSGGSNEQFF. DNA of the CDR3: TGTGCCAGCAGCGCCCACCCTAGCGGGGGTTCCAATGAGCAGTTCTTC.

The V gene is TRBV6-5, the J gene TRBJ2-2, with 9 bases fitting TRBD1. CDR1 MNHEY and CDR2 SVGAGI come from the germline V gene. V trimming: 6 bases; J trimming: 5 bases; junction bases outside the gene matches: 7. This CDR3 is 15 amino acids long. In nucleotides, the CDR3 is TGTGCCAGCAGAAAACAGGGGGCTGTGACCGGGGAGCTGTTTTTT. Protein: CASRKQGAVTGELFF.

In nucleotides, the CDR3 is TGCGCCAGCAGCCAAGATCCAGGGGGTGCTCCGGTTGGCTACACCTTC. Protein sequence: CASSQDPGGAPVGYTF. V is TRBV4-1 and J is TRBJ1-2; the match to TRBD1 covers 7 bases. J lost 7 bases, V lost 0 bases, and 11 bases had no gene match. The germline V gene encodes CDR1 MGHRA and CDR2 YSYEKL. This CDR3 has 16 amino acids.

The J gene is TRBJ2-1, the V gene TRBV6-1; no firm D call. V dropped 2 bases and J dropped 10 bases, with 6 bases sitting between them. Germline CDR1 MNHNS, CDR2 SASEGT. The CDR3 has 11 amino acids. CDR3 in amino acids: CASSEWQEQFF. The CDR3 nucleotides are TGTGCCAGCAGTGAATGGCAGGAGCAGTTCTTC.

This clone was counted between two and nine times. CDR3 in amino acids: CASSYTGTGAYGYTF. CDR3 bases: TGTGCCAGCAGTTACACCGGGACAGGAGCCTATGGCTACACCTTC. The chain uses TRBV6-2 or TRBV6-3 and TRBJ1-2, with TRBD1 matching over 8 bases. The CDR3 has 15 residues. From germline, CDR1 is MNHEY and CDR2 SVGEGT. V trimming: 2 bases; J trimming: 4 bases; junction bases outside the gene matches: 6.

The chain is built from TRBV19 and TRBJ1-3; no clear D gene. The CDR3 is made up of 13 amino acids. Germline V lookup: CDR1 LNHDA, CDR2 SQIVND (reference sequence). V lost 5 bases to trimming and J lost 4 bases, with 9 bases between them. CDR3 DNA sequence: TGTGCCAGTAGTTTCGGACGCGGAAACACCATATATTTT. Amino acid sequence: CASSFGRGNTIYF.

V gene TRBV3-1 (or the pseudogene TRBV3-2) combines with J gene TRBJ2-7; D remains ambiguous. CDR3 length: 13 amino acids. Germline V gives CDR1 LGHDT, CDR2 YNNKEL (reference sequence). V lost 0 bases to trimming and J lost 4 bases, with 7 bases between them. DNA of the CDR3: TGTGCCAGCAGCCAAGACTACAAATACGAGCAGTACTTC. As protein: CASSQDYKYEQYF.

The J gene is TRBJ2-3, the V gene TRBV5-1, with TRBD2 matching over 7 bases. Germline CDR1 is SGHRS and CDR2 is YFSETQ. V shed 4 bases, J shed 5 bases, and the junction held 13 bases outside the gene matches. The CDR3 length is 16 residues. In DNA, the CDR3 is TGCGCCAGCAGCCTACTAGCGCTCACCACTGGAGATACGCAGTATTTT. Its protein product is CASSLLALTTGDTQYF.

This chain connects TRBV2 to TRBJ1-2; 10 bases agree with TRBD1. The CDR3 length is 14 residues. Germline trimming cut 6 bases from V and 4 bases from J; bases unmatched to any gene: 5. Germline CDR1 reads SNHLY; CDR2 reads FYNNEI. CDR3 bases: TGTGCCAGCAGCGGGGACAGGGGTCCCTATGGCTACACCTTC. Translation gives CASSGDRGPYGYTF.

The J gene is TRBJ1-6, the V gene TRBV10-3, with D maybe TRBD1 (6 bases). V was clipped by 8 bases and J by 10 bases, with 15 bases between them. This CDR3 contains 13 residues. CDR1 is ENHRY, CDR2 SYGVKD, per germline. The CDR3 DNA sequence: TGTGCCATCGGGGGGCAGGGTGACTCACCCCTCCACTTT. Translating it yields CAIGGQGDSPLHF.

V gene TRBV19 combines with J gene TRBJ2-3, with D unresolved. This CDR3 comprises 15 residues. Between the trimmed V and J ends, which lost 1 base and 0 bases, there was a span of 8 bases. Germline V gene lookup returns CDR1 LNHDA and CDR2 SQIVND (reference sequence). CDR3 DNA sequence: TGTGCCAGTAGTATAGCTGGCCCTAGCACAGATACGCAGTATTTT. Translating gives CASSIAGPSTDTQYF.

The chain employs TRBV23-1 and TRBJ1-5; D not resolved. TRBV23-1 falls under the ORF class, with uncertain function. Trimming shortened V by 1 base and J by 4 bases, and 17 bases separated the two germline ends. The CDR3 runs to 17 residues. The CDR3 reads CASSQYKTGLNNQPQHF. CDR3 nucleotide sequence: TGCGCCAGCAGTCAATATAAGACCGGGCTGAATAATCAGCCCCAGCATTTT.

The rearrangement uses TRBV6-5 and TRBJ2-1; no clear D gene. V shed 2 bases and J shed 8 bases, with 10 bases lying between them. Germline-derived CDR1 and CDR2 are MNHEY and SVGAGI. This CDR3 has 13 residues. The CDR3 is CASSYPEADEQFF. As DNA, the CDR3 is TGTGCCAGCAGTTACCCCGAGGCCGATGAGCAGTTCTTC.

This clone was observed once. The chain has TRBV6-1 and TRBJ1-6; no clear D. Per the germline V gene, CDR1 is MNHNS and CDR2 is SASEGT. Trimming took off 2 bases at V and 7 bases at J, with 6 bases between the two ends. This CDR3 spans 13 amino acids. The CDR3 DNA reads TGTGCCAGCAGTGAACTTATAAATTCACCCCTCCACTTT. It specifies CASSELINSPLHF.

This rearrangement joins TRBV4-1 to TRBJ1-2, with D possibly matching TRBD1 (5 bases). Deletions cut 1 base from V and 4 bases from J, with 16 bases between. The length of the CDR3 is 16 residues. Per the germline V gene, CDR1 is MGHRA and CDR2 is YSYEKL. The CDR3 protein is CASSQGSRDPSYGYTF. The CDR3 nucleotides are TGCGCCAGCAGCCAAGGCTCCCGGGACCCATCCTATGGCTACACCTTC.

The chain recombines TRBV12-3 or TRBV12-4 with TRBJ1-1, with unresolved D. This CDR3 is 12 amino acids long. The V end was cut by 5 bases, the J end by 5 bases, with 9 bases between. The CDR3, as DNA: TGTGCCAGCAGTCGGGAGTCGACTGAAGCTTTCTTT. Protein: CASSRESTEAFF.

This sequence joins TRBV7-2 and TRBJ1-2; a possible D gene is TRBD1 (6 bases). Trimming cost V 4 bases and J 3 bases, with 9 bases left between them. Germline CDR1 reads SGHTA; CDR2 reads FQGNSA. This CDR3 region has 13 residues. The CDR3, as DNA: TGTGCCAGCAGCTGGGGGGCTGACTATGGCTACACCTTC. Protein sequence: CASSWGADYGYTF. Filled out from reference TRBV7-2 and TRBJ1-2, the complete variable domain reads GAGVSQSPSNKVTEKGKDVELRCDPISGHTALYWYRQSLGQGLEFLIYFQGNSAPDKSGLPSDRFSAERTGGSVSTLTIQRTQQEDSAVYLCASSWGADYGYTFGSGTRLTVV.

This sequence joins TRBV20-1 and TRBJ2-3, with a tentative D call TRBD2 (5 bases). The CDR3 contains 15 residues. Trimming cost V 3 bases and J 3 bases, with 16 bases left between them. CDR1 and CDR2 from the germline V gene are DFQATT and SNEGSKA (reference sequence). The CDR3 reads CSASKSPGLTDTQYF. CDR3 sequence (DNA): TGCAGTGCTAGTAAGAGTCCCGGACTGACAGATACGCAGTATTTT.

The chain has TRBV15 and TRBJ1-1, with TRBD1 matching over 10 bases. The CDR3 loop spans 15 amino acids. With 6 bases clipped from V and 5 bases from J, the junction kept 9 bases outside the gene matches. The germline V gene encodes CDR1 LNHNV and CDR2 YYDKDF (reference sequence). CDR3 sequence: CATSRDRGSGTEAFF. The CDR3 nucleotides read TGTGCCACCAGTAGGGACAGGGGATCCGGTACTGAAGCTTTCTTT.

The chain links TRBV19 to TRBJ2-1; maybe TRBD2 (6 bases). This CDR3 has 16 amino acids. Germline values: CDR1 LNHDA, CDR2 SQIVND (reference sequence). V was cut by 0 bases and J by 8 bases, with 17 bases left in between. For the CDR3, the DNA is TGTGCCAGTAGTATAGATCTTGGAGGGACCTTCGATGAGCAGTTCTTC. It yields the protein CASSIDLGGTFDEQFF.

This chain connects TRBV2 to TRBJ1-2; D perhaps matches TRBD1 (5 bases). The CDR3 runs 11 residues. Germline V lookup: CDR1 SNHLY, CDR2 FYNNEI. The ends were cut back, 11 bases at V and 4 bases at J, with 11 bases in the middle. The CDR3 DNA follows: TGTGCCGGCGGGGCCCGCTATGGCTACACCTTC. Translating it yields CAGGARYGYTF.

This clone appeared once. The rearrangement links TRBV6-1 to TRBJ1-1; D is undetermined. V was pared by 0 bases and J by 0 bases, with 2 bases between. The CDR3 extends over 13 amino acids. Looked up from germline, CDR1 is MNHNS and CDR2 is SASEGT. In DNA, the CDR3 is TGTGCCAGCAGTGAAGCGGTGAACACTGAAGCTTTCTTT. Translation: CASSEAVNTEAFF.

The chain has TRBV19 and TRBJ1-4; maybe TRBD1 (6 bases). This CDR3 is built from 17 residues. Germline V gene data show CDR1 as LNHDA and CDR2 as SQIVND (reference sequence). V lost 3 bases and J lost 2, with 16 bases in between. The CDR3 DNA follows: TGTGCCAGTAGTATTTCAGGGGCCCCTACTACTAATGAAAAACTGTTTTTT. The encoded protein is CASSISGAPTTNEKLFF.

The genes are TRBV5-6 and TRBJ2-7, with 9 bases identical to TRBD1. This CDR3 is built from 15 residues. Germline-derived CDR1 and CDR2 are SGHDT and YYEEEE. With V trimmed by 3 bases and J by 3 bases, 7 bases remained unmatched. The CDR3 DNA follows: TGTGCCAGCAGCTCTACCCGGGACAGGGTCTACGAGCAGTACTTC. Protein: CASSSTRDRVYEQYF. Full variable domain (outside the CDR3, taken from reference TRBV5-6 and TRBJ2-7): DAGVTQSPTHLIKTRGQQVTLRCSPKSGHDTVSWYQQALGQGPQFIFQYYEEEERQRGNFPDRFSGHQFPNYSSELNVNALLLGDSALYLCASSSTRDRVYEQYFGPGTRLTVT.